The TCR beta chain described here comes from a study of Ad26.COV2.S vaccination and SARS-CoV-2 variants. Study-wide background: Once, or twice with 56 days between doses, Ad26.COV2.S was given intramuscularly.

Notes on this clone: Its antigen is undetermined.

Clones were sequenced by immunoSEQ multiplex PCR, and TCRdb holds only the in-frame ones, with some missing. Found here are some 500,000 clones, roughly nine tenths of them singletons; the top ten hold 2% to 3%. Study observations and caveats: In vaccinated individuals, spike-specific CD8+ and CD4+ T cell responses reportedly displayed substantial breadth. Vaccinees displayed broader spike-specific TCR repertoires than placebo recipients.

Described treatment: about 20 received Ad26.COV2.S at low or high dose, single or two shots; about 5 received placebo; per-sample allocation not given. Sampling was performed 63 days after the first vaccine or placebo injection. Sample: peripheral blood, taken in a trial of Ad26.COV2.S vaccine versus placebo. This TCR was sampled from a person between 18 and 65 years old who received the Ad26.COV2.S COVID-19 vaccine or a placebo.

The CDR3 sequence: CASSPGLHNEQFF. The CDR3 bases are TGTGCCAGCTCACCAGGGCTCCACAATGAGCAGTTCTTC. The gene calls are TRBV18 and TRBJ2-1, with D uncertain. Germline V gene data show CDR1 as KGHSH and CDR2 as LQKENI. Trimming cost V 2 bases and J 5 bases, with 7 bases left between them. This CDR3 has 13 amino acids.